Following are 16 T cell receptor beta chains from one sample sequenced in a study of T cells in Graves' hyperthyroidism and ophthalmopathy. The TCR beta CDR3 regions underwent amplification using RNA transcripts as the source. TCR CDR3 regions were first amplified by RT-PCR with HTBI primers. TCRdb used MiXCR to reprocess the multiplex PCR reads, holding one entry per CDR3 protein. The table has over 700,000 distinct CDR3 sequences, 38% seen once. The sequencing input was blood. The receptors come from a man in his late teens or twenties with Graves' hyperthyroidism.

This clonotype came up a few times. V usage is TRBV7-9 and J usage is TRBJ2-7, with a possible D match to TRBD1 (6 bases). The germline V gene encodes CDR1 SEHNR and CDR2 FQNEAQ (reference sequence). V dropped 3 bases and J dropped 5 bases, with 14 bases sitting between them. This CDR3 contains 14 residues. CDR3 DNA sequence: TGTGCCAGCAGCTTCTTCAGGGGATTCGACGAGCAGTACTTC. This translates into CASSFFRGFDEQYF.

The CDR3 here is CASSFRGQGNQPQHF. For the CDR3, the DNA is TGTGCCAGCAGTTTTCGTGGACAGGGCAATCAGCCCCAGCATTTT. The genes are TRBV28 and TRBJ1-5; 7 bases line up with TRBD1. The V and J ends lost 3 bases and 2 bases, in that order; junction bases with no gene match: 4. This CDR3 spans 15 amino acids. The V gene's germline CDR1 is MDHEN and CDR2 SYDVKM.

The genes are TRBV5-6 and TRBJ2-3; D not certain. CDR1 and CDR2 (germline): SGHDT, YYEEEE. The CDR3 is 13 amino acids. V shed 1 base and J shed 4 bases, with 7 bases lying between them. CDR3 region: CASSLQDADTQYF. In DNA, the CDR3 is TGTGCCAGCAGCTTGCAGGACGCAGATACGCAGTATTTT.

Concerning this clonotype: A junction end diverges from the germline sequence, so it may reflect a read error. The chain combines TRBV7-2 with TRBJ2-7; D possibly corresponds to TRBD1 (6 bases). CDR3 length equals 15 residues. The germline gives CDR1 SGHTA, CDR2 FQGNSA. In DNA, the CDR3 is TGTGCCGGCAGCCAACCGGACAGCCCCCGCAACGAGCAGTACTTC. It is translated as CAGSQPDSPRNEQYF.

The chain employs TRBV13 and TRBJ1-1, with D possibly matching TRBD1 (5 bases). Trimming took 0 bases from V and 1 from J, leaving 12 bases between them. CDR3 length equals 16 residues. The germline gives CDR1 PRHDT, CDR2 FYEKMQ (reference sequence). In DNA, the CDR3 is TGTGCCAGCAGCTTAGGGACAGCCTTGGGGAACACTGAAGCTTTCTTT. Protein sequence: CASSLGTALGNTEAFF.

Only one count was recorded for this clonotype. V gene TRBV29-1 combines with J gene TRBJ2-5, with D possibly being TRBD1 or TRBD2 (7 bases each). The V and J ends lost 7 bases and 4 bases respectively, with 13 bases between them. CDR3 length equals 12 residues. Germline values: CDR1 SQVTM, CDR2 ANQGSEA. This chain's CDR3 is CSGEGAGETQYF. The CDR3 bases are TGCAGCGGGGAGGGGGCAGGAGAGACCCAGTACTTC.

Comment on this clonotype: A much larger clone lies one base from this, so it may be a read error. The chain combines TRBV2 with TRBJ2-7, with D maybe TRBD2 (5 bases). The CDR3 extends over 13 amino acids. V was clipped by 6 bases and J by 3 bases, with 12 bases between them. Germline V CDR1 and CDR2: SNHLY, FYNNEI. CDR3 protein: CASSHGVFYEQYF. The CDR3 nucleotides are TGTGCCAGCAGCCACGGGGTATTCTACGAGCAGTACTTC.

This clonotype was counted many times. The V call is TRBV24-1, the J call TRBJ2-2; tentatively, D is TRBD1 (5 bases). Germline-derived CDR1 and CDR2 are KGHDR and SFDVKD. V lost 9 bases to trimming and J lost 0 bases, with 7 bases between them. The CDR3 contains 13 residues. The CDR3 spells CATQGSNTGELFF. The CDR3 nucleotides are TGTGCCACCCAGGGATCGAACACCGGGGAGCTGTTTTTT.

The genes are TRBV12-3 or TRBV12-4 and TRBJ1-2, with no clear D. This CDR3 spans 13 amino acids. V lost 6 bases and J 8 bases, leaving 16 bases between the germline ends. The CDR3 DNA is TGTGCCAGCAGCCGATCTTTTAGGGAAGGCTACACCTTC. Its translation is CASSRSFREGYTF.

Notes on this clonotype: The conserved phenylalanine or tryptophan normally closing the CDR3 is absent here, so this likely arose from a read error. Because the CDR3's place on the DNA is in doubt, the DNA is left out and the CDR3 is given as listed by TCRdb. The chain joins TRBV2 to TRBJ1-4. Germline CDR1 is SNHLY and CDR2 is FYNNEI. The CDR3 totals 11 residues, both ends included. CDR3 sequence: CASSEARSNFY.

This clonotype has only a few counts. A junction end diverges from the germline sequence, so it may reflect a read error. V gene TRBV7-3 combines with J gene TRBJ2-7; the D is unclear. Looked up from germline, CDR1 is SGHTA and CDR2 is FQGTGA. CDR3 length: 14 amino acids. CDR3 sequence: CASSQDTRDYEQYF. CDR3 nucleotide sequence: TGCGCCAGCAGCCAAGATACCAGAGACTACGAGCAGTACTTC.

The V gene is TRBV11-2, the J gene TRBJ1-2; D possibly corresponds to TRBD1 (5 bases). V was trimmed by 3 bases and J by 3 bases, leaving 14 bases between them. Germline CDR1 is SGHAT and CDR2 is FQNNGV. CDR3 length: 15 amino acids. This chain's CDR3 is CASSLRDRPDYGYTF. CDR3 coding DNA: TGTGCCAGCAGCTTGCGGGACCGTCCAGACTATGGCTACACCTTC. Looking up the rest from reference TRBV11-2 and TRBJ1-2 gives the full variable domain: EAGVAQSPRYKIIEKRQSVAFWCNPISGHATLYWYQQILGQGPKLLIQFQNNGVVDDSQLPKDRFSAERLKGVDSTLKIQPAKLEDSAVYLCASSLRDRPDYGYTFGSGTRLTVV.

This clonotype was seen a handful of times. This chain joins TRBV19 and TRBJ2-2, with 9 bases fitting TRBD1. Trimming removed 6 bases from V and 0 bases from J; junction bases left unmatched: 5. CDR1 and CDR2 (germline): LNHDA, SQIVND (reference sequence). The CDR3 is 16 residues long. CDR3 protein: CASSRGQGTNTGELFF. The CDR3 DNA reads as TGTGCCAGTAGCCGAGGACAGGGGACGAACACCGGGGAGCTGTTTTTT.

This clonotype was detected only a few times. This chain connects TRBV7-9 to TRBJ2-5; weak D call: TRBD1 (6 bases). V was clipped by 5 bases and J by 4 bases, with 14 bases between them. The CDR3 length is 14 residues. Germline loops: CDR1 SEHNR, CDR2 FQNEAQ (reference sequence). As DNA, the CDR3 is TGTGCCAGCAGCGCTCTGGGGGCACGAGAGACCCAGTACTTC. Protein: CASSALGARETQYF.

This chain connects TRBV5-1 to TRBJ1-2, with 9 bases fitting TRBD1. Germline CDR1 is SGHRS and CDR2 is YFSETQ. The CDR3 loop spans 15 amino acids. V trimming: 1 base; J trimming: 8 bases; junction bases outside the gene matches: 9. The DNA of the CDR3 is TGCGCCAGCAGCTTGTCCCCGGGACAGGGTAACGGCTACACCTTC. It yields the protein CASSLSPGQGNGYTF.

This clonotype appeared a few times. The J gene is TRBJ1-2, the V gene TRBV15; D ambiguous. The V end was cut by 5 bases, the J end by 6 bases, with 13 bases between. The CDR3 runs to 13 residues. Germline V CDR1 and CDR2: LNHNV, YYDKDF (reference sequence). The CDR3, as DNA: TGTGCCACCAGCGAGAGTGGTTGGCATGGCTACACCTTC. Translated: CATSESGWHGYTF.